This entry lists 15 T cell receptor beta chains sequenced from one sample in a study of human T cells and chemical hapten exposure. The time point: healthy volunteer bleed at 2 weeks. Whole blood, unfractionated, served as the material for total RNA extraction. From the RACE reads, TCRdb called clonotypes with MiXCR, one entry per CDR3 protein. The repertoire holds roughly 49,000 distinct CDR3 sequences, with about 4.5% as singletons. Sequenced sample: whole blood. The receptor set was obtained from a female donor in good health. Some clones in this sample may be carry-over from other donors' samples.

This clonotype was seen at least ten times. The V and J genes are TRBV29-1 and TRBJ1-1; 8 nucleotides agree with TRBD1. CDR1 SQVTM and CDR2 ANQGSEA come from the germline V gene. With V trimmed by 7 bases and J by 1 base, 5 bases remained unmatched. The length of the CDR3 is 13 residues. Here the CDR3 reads CSAATGANTEAFF. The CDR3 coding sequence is TGCAGCGCCGCGACAGGGGCGAACACTGAAGCTTTCTTT.

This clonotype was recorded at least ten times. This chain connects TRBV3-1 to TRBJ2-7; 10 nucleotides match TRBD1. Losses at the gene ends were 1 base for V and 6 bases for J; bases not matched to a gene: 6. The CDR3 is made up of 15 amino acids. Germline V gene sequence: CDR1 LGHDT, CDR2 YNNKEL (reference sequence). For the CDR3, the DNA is TGTGCCAGCAGCCAAGGACAGGGGGCCGGGGGCGAGCAGTACTTC. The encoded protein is CASSQGQGAGGEQYF.

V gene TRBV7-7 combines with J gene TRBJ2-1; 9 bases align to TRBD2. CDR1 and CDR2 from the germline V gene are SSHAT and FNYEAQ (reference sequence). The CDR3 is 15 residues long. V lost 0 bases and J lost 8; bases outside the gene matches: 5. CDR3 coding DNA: TGTGCCAGCAGCTTAGCGGCGGGGGGGCCTGATGAGCAGTTCTTC. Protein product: CASSLAAGGPDEQFF.

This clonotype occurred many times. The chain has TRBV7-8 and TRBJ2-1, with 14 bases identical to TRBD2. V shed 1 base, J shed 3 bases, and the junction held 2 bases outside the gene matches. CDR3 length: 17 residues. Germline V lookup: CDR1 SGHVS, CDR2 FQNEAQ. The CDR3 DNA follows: TGTGCCAGCAGCTTAGGACTAGCGGGGGGGCTCTACAATGAGCAGTTCTTC. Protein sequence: CASSLGLAGGLYNEQFF.

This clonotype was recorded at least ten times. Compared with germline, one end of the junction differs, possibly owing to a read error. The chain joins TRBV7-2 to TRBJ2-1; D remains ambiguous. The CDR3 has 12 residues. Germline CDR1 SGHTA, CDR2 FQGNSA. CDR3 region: CASSFNWASRLF. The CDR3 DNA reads TGTGCCAGCAGCTTCAATTGGGCTTCCCGTCTCTTC.

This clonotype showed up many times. The CDR3 sequence is CSAQVVAGGSYNEQFF. CDR3 in DNA: TGCAGTGCGCAGGTGGTAGCGGGGGGCTCCTACAATGAGCAGTTCTTC. The genes are TRBV20-1 and TRBJ2-1, with 10 bases lining up with TRBD2. V shed 6 bases and J 0 bases; nucleotides not matched to a gene: 8. There are 16 residues in the CDR3. Germline values: CDR1 DFQATT, CDR2 SNEGSKA (reference sequence).

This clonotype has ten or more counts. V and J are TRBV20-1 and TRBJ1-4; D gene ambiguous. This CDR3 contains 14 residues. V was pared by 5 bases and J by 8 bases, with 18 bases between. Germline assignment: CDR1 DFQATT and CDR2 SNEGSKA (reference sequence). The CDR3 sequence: CSAPSRAEKEKLFF. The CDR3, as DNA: TGCAGTGCTCCATCCCGGGCCGAAAAGGAAAAACTGTTTTTT.

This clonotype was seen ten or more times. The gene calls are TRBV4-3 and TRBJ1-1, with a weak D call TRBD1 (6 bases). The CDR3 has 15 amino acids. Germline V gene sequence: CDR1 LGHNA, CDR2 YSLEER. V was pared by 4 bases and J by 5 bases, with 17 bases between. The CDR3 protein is CASSPLRGSWTEAFF. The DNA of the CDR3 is TGCGCCAGCAGCCCTCTTAGGGGGTCGTGGACTGAAGCTTTCTTT.

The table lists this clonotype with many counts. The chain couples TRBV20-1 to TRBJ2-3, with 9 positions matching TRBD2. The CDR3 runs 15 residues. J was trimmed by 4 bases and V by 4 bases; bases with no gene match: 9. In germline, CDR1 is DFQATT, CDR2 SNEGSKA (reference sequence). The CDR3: CSAILAGGHPDTQYF. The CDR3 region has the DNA TGCAGTGCTATTCTGGCGGGGGGGCACCCAGATACGCAGTATTTT.

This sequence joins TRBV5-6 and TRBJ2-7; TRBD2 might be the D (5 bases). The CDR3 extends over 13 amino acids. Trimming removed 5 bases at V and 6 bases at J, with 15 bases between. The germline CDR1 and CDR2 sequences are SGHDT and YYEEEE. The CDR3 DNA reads TGTGCCAGCAGATCCTGGTCGGGGTTCGAGCAGTACTTC. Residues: CASRSWSGFEQYF.

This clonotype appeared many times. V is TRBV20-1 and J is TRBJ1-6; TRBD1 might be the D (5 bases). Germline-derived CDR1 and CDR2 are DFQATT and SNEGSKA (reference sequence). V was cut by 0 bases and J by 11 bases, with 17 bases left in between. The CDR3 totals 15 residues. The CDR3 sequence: CSARDYRGDLPPLHF. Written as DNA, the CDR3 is TGCAGTGCTAGAGATTATCGGGGGGATTTGCCACCCCTCCACTTT.

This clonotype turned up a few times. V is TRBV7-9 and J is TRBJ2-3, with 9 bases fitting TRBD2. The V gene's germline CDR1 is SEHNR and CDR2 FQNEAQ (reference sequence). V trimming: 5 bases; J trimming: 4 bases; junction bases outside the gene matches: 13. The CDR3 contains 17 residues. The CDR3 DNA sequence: TGTGCCAGCAGCGCTGGGACTAGCCGGGAGGGTTCAGATACGCAGTATTTT. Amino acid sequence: CASSAGTSREGSDTQYF.

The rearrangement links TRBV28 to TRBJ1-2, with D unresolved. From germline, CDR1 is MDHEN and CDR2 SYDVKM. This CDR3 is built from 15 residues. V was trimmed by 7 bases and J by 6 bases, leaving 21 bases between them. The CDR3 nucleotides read TGTGCCAGCACCTCCGTCCTAGGCACGCTTAATGGCTACACCTTC. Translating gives CASTSVLGTLNGYTF.

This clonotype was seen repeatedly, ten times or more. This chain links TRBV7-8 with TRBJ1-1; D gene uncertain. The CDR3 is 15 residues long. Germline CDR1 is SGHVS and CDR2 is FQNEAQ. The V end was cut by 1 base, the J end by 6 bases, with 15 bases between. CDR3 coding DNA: TGTGCCAGCAGCTTAGTCAGTCAGGCTTTCTCTGAAGCTTTCTTT. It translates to CASSLVSQAFSEAFF.

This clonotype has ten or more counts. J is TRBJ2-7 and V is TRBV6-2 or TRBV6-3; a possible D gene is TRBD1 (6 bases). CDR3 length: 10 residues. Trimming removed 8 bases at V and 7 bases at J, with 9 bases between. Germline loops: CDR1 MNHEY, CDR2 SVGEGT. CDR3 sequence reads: CASSDREQYF. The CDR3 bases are TGTGCCAGCTCGGACAGAGAGCAGTACTTC.